Listed below are T cell receptor beta chains from one sample, sequenced in a study of blood T cell repertoires in COVID-19. Data came from immunoSEQ multiplex PCR; TCRdb stores just in-frame clones and leaves some out. The sample has about 330,000 clones, 70% to 90% seen once. Sequenced sample: peripheral blood. The receptor set was obtained from a human donor in a cohort sampled during active COVID-19. CDR3s include the opening cysteine and the closing phenylalanine or tryptophan. The D gene is left open where the match is weak. Rows may omit the clone size; those that give it use once, few, many or a size class.

D	size	V	J	DNA	CDR3
-	-	TRBV14	TRBJ2-5	TGTGCCAGCAGCACCTACGCCTCCGGGGACTTAAAGCAAGAGACCCAGTACTTC	CASSTYASGDLKQETQYF
TRBD1	-	TRBV24-1	TRBJ2-2	TGTGCCACCAGTGACCCGACAGGGGCGAACACCGGGGAGCTGTTTTTT	CATSDPTGANTGELFF
-	-	TRBV6-5	TRBJ2-3	TGTGCCAGCAGCCGATCCCCGGGGGTCCCAGATACGCAGTATTTT	CASSRSPGVPDTQYF
TRBD2	few	TRBV6-4	TRBJ2-3	TGTGCCAGCAGTGACGACGCGGGGGGCACAGATACGCAGTATTTT	CASSDDAGGTDTQYF
-	-	TRBV7-3	TRBJ1-5	TGTGCCAGCAGCTTAGGGGCTGGACAGCCCCAGCATTTT	CASSLGAGQPQHF
-	-	TRBV2	TRBJ2-1	TGTGCCAGCAGTGACTCCGGGGGAGACTACAATGAGCAGTTCTTC	CASSDSGGDYNEQFF
-	-	TRBV5-5	TRBJ1-6	TGTGCCAGCAGCTTGTATGGCAGCTCCTATAATTCACCCCTCCACTTT	CASSLYGSSYNSPLHF
TRBD2	-	TRBV6-5	TRBJ2-3	TGTGCCAGCAGTTTGACAGCGGGGGGGCTGGATACGCAGTATTTT	CASSLTAGGLDTQYF
-	-	TRBV11-2	TRBJ2-3	TGTGCCAGCAGCCCCTTCGGGGGGCCTAGCACAGATACGCAGTATTTT	CASSPFGGPSTDTQYF
-	-	TRBV6-5	TRBJ1-1	TGTGCCAGCAGTTACTCCGGACTCACGAACACTGAAGCTTTCTTT	CASSYSGLTNTEAFF
-	-	TRBV10-2	TRBJ1-2	TGCGCCAGCAGTCCCATACAGGGATATGGCTACACCTTC	CASSPIQGYGYTF
-	-	TRBV6-1	TRBJ1-2	TGTGCCAGCAGTGAAGAACACCTCTATGGCTACACCTTC	CASSEEHLYGYTF
TRBD1	-	TRBV19	TRBJ1-3	TGTGCCAGTAGTACAGGGGGTGCTGGAAACACCATATATTTT	CASSTGGAGNTIYF
-	-	TRBV21-1	TRBJ1-5	TGTGCCAGCAGCAACCCAAATCAGCCCCAGCATTTT	CASSNPNQPQHF
-	few	TRBV19	TRBJ1-5	TGTGCCAGTGCTTGGGATCAGGGAAACAATCAGCCCCAGCATTTT	CASAWDQGNNQPQHF
-	once	TRBV7-3	TRBJ2-2	TGTGCCAGCAGCTTAGGGGGCCACAACACCGGGGAGCTGTTTTTT	CASSLGGHNTGELFF
TRBD1	few	TRBV19	TRBJ1-1	TGTGCCAGTAGTTCGACAGGGTGGGCCACTGAAGCTTTCTTT	CASSSTGWATEAFF
-	-	TRBV18	TRBJ1-2	TGTGCCAGCTCACGCGGATCGGTCTATGGCTACACCTTC	CASSRGSVYGYTF
-	-	TRBV6-1	TRBJ1-1	TGTGCCAGCAGTGAAGGCGGGGGAAGAACACTGAAGGCTTTCTTT	CASSEGGGRTLKAFF